The 10 T cell receptor beta chains below come from one sample, sequenced in a study of lymphopenia after photon versus proton radiotherapy. The repertoire was sequenced with immunoSEQ multiplex PCR; TCRdb's copy has only in-frame clones and lacks some. The sample holds 25,000 to 30,000 clones, about 87% seen once. The specimen was peripheral blood, collected from a patient treated with proton-based radiotherapy. The receptors stem from a woman in her fifties or sixties with cholangiocarcinoma. Some clones in this sample may be carry-over from other donors' samples.

This chain uses TRBV4-1 with TRBJ2-1; no definite D call. CDR3 size: 15 residues. Trimming cost V 2 bases and J 7 bases, with 15 bases left between them. Germline V gives CDR1 MGHRA, CDR2 YSYEKL. CDR3 bases: TGCGCCAGCAGCCAATTTAGCCGGACCTCGAATGAGCAGTTCTTC. It translates to CASSQFSRTSNEQFF.

The rearrangement joins TRBV30 to TRBJ1-2; 7 positions match TRBD1. Losses at the gene ends were 2 bases for V and 4 bases for J; bases not matched to a gene: 4. Germline V gene lookup returns CDR1 GTSNPN and CDR2 SVGIG (reference sequence). The CDR3 is made up of 13 amino acids. The CDR3 loop reads CAWSRQGTYGYTF. Here the CDR3 DNA reads TGTGCCTGGAGTCGACAGGGAACCTATGGCTACACCTTC.

This chain links TRBV18 with TRBJ2-1; D not certain. Trimming cost V 1 base and J 5 bases, with 6 bases left between them. CDR1 and CDR2 (germline): KGHSH, LQKENI. This CDR3 has 13 residues. CDR3 DNA: TGTGCCAGCTCACCACTTATCAACAATGAGCAGTTCTTC. This gives the protein CASSPLINNEQFF.

This clone qualifies as large. CDR3 in amino acids: CASSEMGQGSDTQYF. CDR3 bases: TGTGCCAGCAGTGAGATGGGACAGGGATCAGATACGCAGTATTTT. V and J are TRBV2 and TRBJ2-3; 9 positions agree with TRBD1. CDR3 length: 15 amino acids. Trimming took 3 bases from V and 4 from J; bases not matched to a gene: 5. CDR1 is SNHLY, CDR2 FYNNEI, per germline.

J is TRBJ2-2 and V is TRBV11-2; TRBD2 matches 7 bases. V shed 4 bases, J shed 1 base, and the junction held 3 bases outside the gene matches. CDR1 and CDR2 from the germline V gene are SGHAT and FQNNGV. This CDR3 has 15 residues. DNA for the CDR3: TGTGCCAGCAGCTCTCGGGGGGTGAACACCGGGGAGCTGTTTTTT. Its protein is CASSSRGVNTGELFF. Complete variable domain (other parts from reference TRBV11-2 and TRBJ2-2): EAGVAQSPRYKIIEKRQSVAFWCNPISGHATLYWYQQILGQGPKLLIQFQNNGVVDDSQLPKDRFSAERLKGVDSTLKIQPAKLEDSAVYLCASSSRGVNTGELFFGEGSRLTVL.

This sequence joins TRBV6-5 and TRBJ1-2, with D unresolved. This CDR3 has 15 amino acids. Looked up from germline, CDR1 is MNHEY and CDR2 is SVGAGI. The ends were cut back, 2 bases at V and 4 bases at J, with 14 bases in the middle. The CDR3 DNA reads as TGTGCCAGCAGTTACCAACCCGACGGTATCTATGGCTACACCTTC. Its protein is CASSYQPDGIYGYTF.

This chain uses TRBV5-1 with TRBJ2-2, with D tentatively TRBD1 or TRBD2 (5 bases each). Trimming cost V 4 bases and J 5 bases, with 18 bases left between them. The CDR3 runs to 16 residues. Germline values: CDR1 SGHRS, CDR2 YFSETQ. CDR3 in DNA: TGCGCCAGCAGCCCCGGAAGAGGGGTGAGGACCGGGGAGCTGTTTTTT. This gives the protein CASSPGRGVRTGELFF.

As to this clone: At one of its ends the junction is not consistent with the germline gene, which may arise from a read error. The identical CDR3 is also encoded by other nucleotide sequences in the sample. The rearrangement joins TRBV9 to TRBJ1-5; D is perhaps TRBD1 (5 bases). Germline values: CDR1 SGDLS, CDR2 YYNGEE. The CDR3 spans 15 residues. In DNA, the CDR3 is TGTGCTAGCAGCGTAGGGGCAGGGCAAGATCAGCCCCAGCATTTT. This gives the protein CASSVGAGQDQPQHF.

The J gene is TRBJ2-2, the V gene TRBV19; D is uncertain. V lost 5 bases and J lost 3, with 7 bases in between. CDR1 and CDR2 from the germline V gene are LNHDA and SQIVND (reference sequence). CDR3 size: 13 residues. CDR3 sequence (DNA): TGTGCCAGTAGTGCGACGGACACCGGGGAGCTGTTTTTT. Protein product: CASSATDTGELFF.

This clone was recorded a few times. The chain carries TRBV7-8 and TRBJ2-7; possibly TRBD1 for D (6 bases). The CDR3 loop spans 13 amino acids. Trimming cost V 0 bases and J 6 bases, with 9 bases left between them. CDR1 is SGHVS and CDR2 is FQNEAQ in the germline V gene. The CDR3 sequence is CASSLARGGEQYF. Here the CDR3 DNA reads TGTGCCAGCAGCTTAGCCCGAGGGGGCGAGCAGTACTTC.